The clone carrying this T cell receptor beta chain appeared a few times. The antigen remains unidentified. V shed 0 bases and J shed 3 bases, with 7 bases lying between them. There are 15 residues in the CDR3. Germline V gene lookup returns CDR1 SGHDT and CDR2 YYEEEE. The data were obtained in a study of cytomegalovirus exposure and HLA in healthy donors. PCR involved 60 Vbeta and 13 Jbeta primers. Only in-frame clones appear in the TCRdb table, and some are missing; sequencing was by immunoSEQ multiplex PCR. The table includes approximately 170,000 clones, approximately 88% detected once. Overall study results and limits: Both high specificity and high sensitivity reportedly marked the classifier's diagnosis of cytomegalovirus status. Earlier analysis found most TCR beta V segments productive about 90% or about 30% of the time. Immune exposure information available was restricted to CMV serostatus. Rarity held for most TCR sequences, but there were some public TCRs that occurred in many donors.

The chain is built from TRBV5-6 and TRBJ2-6; D is perhaps TRBD2 (5 bases). Sequencing input: PBMCs. This sequence was found in a boy younger than 10 in good health and CMV-seronegative. CDR3 sequence: CASSLGGHGANVLTF. The CDR3, as DNA: TGTGCCAGCAGCTTGGGCGGGCATGGGGCCAACGTCCTGACTTTC.